Judged by abundance, the clone carrying this T cell receptor beta chain is medium-sized. The entry originates in a study of immune reconstitution after stem cell transplant in scleroderma. The V end lost 0 bases, the J end lost 6 bases, and 20 bases lay between the germline ends. Per the germline V gene, CDR1 is DFQATT and CDR2 is SNEGSKA (reference sequence). The CDR3 extends over 16 amino acids. TCRdb redid the calling of the RT-PCR reads with MiXCR, one entry per CDR3 protein. The profile shows 650 to 750 distinct CDR3 sequences, less than 8.5% of them singletons. The receptor was isolated from a male donor with systemic sclerosis. This chain links TRBV20-1 with TRBJ1-1; D gene uncertain. This material was collected before or after autologous hematopoietic stem cell transplantation (not recorded which). The CDR3 region has the DNA TGCAGTGCTAGAGATTTGGGCGACCGTTATGGCCCTGAAGCTTTCTTT. Its translation is CSARDLGDRYGPEAFF.